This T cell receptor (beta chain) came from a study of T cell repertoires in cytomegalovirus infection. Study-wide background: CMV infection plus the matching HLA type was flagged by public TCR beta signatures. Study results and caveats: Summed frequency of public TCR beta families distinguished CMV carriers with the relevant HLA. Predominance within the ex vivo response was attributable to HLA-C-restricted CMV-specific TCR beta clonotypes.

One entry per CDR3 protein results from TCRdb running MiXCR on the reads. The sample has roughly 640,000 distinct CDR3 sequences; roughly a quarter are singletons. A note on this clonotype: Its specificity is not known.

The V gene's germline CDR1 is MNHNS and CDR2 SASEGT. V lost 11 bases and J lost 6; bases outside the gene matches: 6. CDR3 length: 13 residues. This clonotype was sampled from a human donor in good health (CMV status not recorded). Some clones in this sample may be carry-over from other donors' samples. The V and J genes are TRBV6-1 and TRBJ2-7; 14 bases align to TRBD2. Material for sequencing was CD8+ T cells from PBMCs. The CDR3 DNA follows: TGTGCCCTTCCCGGACTAGCGGGGGGCGAGCAGTACTTC. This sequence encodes CALPGLAGGEQYF.